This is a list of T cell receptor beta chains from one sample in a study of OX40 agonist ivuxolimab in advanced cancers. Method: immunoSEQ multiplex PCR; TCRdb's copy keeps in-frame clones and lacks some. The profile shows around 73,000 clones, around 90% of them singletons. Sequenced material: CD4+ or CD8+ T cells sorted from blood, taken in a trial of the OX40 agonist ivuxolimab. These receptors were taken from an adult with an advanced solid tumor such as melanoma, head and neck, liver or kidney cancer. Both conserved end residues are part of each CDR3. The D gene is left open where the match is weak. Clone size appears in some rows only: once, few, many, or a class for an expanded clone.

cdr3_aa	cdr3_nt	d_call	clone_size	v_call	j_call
CASGPYPQFHYGYTF	TGTGCCAGCGGACCTTACCCTCAGTTCCACTATGGCTACACCTTC	NA	NA	TRBV6-5	TRBJ1-2
CASSLAGRTDTQYF	TGTGCCAGCAGCTTAGCGGGCCGGACAGATACGCAGTATTTT	NA	NA	TRBV7-9	TRBJ2-3
CASSYGGTSGYEQYF	TGTGCCAGCAGTTACGGAGGGACTAGCGGCTACGAGCAGTACTTC	TRBD2	NA	TRBV6-5	TRBJ2-7
CASSATGKGQPQHF	TGTGCCAGCAGTGCTACAGGGAAGGGTCAGCCCCAGCATTTT	NA	few	TRBV6-5	TRBJ1-5
CASSADRGPGQPQHF	TGTGCCAGTAGTGCCGACAGGGGGCCGGGGCAGCCCCAGCATTTT	TRBD1	NA	TRBV19	TRBJ1-5
CASSRMTSGRVDGELFF	TGCGCCAGCAGCAGGATGACTAGCGGGAGGGTGGACGGGGAGCTGTTTTTT	TRBD2	NA	TRBV5-1	TRBJ2-2
CASSLARTSGEQYF	TGTGCCAGCAGCTTAGCGCGTACGTCGGGTGAGCAGTACTTC	NA	NA	TRBV7-9	TRBJ2-7
CASSLAGARNEQFF	TGCGCCAGCAGCTTAGCGGGAGCCAGGAATGAGCAGTTCTTC	TRBD2	NA	TRBV5-1	TRBJ2-1
CASSKTGGETQYF	TGCGCCAGCAGTAAAACAGGGGGCGAGACCCAGTACTTC	TRBD1	NA	TRBV5-1	TRBJ2-5
CASSIAVSGSNYGYTF	TGTGCCAGTAGTATAGCCGTATCAGGGAGTAACTATGGCTACACCTTC	NA	once	TRBV19	TRBJ1-2
CASSLEGNSYEQYF	TGCGCCAGCAGCTTGGAAGGGAATTCCTACGAGCAGTACTTC	NA	once	TRBV5-1	TRBJ2-7
CASSLAGGTGELFF	TGTGCCAGCAGCCTAGCGGGAGGAACCGGGGAGCTGTTTTTT	TRBD2	NA	TRBV9	TRBJ2-2
CASSLTRSSYEQYF	TGTGCCAGCAGTCTGACTAGGAGCTCCTACGAGCAGTACTTC	NA	NA	TRBV6-5	TRBJ2-7
CAISSDRSSSYEQYF	TGTGCCATCAGTTCCGACAGGTCGAGCTCCTACGAGCAGTACTTC	NA	NA	TRBV10-3	TRBJ2-7
CASSSGGRGTDTQYF	TGTGCCAGCAGCTCTGGAGGGCGGGGCACAGATACGCAGTATTTT	NA	NA	TRBV11-3	TRBJ2-3
CASTGTVGSGANVLTF	TGCGCCAGCACTGGGACAGTTGGCTCTGGGGCCAACGTCCTGACTTTC	TRBD1	NA	TRBV5-1	TRBJ2-6
CASTGLLWAGELFF	TGTGCCAGCACCGGTCTACTCTGGGCCGGGGAGCTGTTTTTT	NA	NA	TRBV6-6	TRBJ2-2
CASSGLAGGSEQFF	TGTGCCAGCAGTGGACTAGCGGGAGGGTCTGAGCAGTTCTTC	TRBD2	NA	TRBV2	TRBJ2-1
CASSIAYRAFF	TGTGCCAGTAGCATCGCCTATAGGGCTTTCTTT	NA	once	TRBV19	TRBJ1-1
CSVIPGIYNEQFF	TGCAGCGTGATTCCTGGGATCTACAATGAGCAGTTCTTC	NA	once	TRBV29-1	TRBJ2-1
CASSIDGRSTDTQYF	TGTGCCAGTAGTATAGATGGGCGGAGTACAGATACGCAGTATTTT	NA	NA	TRBV19	TRBJ2-3
CAITLTGTRDEQYF	TGTGCCATCACCCTAACCGGGACAAGGGACGAGCAGTACTTC	NA	NA	TRBV10-3	TRBJ2-7
CASRTGYFYEQYF	TGTGCCAGCCGGACAGGATACTTCTACGAGCAGTACTTC	TRBD1	NA	TRBV2	TRBJ2-7
CASSQERTLSGASTDTQYF	TGTGCCAGCAGCCAAGAAAGGACCCTTAGCGGGGCTAGCACAGATACGCAGTATTTT	TRBD2	NA	TRBV4-2	TRBJ2-3
CASSLGNPNEKLFF	TGTGCCAGCAGCTTAGGTAACCCTAATGAAAAACTGTTTTTT	NA	NA	TRBV7-6	TRBJ1-4
CASSLGDRGRTEAFF	TGCGCCAGCAGCTTGGGTGACAGGGGGCGCACTGAAGCTTTCTTT	TRBD1	NA	TRBV5-1	TRBJ1-1
CASSSRTGPYYGYTF	TGTGCCAGCAGTTCCCGGACAGGGCCCTACTATGGCTACACCTTC	TRBD1	NA	TRBV28	TRBJ1-2
CASSRGNEQFF	TGTGCCAGCAGCCGCGGCAATGAGCAGTTCTTC	NA	NA	TRBV4-2	TRBJ2-1
CASSTSGRIRLANNEQFF	TGTGCCAGTAGTACTTCGGGACGGATTAGACTAGCGAACAATGAGCAGTTCTTC	TRBD2	NA	TRBV19	TRBJ2-1
CASSEAPGGVYGYTF	TGTGCCAGCAGTGAAGCCCCGGGGGGCGTCTATGGCTACACCTTC	NA	NA	TRBV6-1	TRBJ1-2
CASSLAVTEKLFF	TGCGCCAGCAGCTTGGCGGTCACCGAAAAACTGTTTTTT	NA	NA	TRBV5-1	TRBJ1-4
CSAEVVGTSGYNEQFF	TGCAGCGCCGAAGTCGTGGGGACTTCAGGGTACAATGAGCAGTTCTTC	NA	NA	TRBV29-1	TRBJ2-1
CASSLAGTSYEQYF	TGTGCCAGCAGCTTAGCGGGAACCTCCTACGAGCAGTACTTC	NA	NA	TRBV7-3	TRBJ2-7
CASSLSSRGVFSTDTQYF	TGCGCCAGCAGCTTGAGCAGTCGTGGAGTCTTTAGCACAGATACGCAGTATTTT	NA	NA	TRBV5-1	TRBJ2-3
CASFAGTQVDYEQYF	TGTGCCAGCTTTGCGGGGACTCAAGTCGATTACGAGCAGTACTTC	NA	NA	TRBV2	TRBJ2-7
CASSHDGEAYEQYF	TGTGCCAGCAGCCACGACGGTGAGGCCTACGAGCAGTACTTC	NA	once	TRBV7-2	TRBJ2-7
CASSFDLDNLSTQYF	TGCGCCAGCAGCTTTGACCTAGATAATCTATCAACGCAGTATTTT	NA	NA	TRBV5-1	TRBJ2-3
CSAGTDTQYF	TGCAGTGCAGGGACCGATACGCAGTATTTT	NA	NA	TRBV20-1	TRBJ2-3
CASGLGLAKNIQYF	TGTGCTAGTGGTTTGGGTTTAGCCAAAAACATTCAGTACTTC	NA	NA	TRBV12-5	TRBJ2-4
CASSQGYSGRPYNEQFF	TGCGCCAGCAGCCAAGGTTATAGCGGGAGGCCCTACAATGAGCAGTTCTTC	TRBD2	NA	TRBV4-1	TRBJ2-1
CASSLEAFQETQYF	TGTGCTAGCAGCTTAGAGGCTTTCCAAGAGACCCAGTACTTC	NA	NA	TRBV7-7	TRBJ2-5
CASSFWGFDDSNQPQHF	TGTGCCAGCAGTTTCTGGGGATTTGACGATAGCAATCAGCCCCAGCATTTT	NA	NA	TRBV28	TRBJ1-5